These 9 T cell receptor beta chains originate from one sample sequenced in a study of blood T cells in healthy people across ages. With a J-beta primer mix and a sample-barcoded 5' primer, a second PCR ran about 7 to 11 cycles. TCRdb reprocessed the 5' RACE reads via MiXCR and lists one record per CDR3 protein. This sample has fewer than 800,000 distinct CDR3 sequences; about 30% occur once, and the top ten carry 15%. The sequenced sample was blood. These receptors all come from a woman over 75 in good health.

In its sample, this clonotype was seen a few times. The chain uses TRBV7-9 and TRBJ1-6; D ambiguous. The CDR3 is made up of 15 amino acids. Germline CDR1 reads SEHNR; CDR2 reads FQNEAQ (reference sequence). V shed 5 bases and J shed 7 bases, with 15 bases lying between them. The DNA for the CDR3 is TGTGCCAGCAGCGACGCCGGCGGCCCCAATTCACCCCTCCACTTT. Its translation is CASSDAGGPNSPLHF.

The chain carries TRBV5-1 and TRBJ1-1; weak D call: TRBD1 (6 bases). Between the trimmed V and J ends, which lost 3 bases and 2 bases, there was a span of 17 bases. Germline V gives CDR1 SGHRS, CDR2 YFSETQ. This CDR3 region has 16 residues. CDR3 residues: CASSSTQGSSNTEAFF. In nucleotides, the CDR3 is TGCGCCAGCAGCTCGACACAGGGATCGTCCAACACTGAAGCTTTCTTT.

This chain connects TRBV30 to TRBJ1-2, with D perhaps TRBD1 (5 bases). V gave up 3 bases and J gave up 4 bases, with 9 bases separating them. Germline assignment: CDR1 GTSNPN and CDR2 SVGIG (reference sequence). The CDR3 consists of 12 residues. CDR3 in amino acids: CAWRNTGYGYTF. The CDR3 DNA sequence: TGTGCCTGGAGGAACACAGGCTATGGCTACACCTTC.

This clonotype was recorded many times. The DNA of the CDR3 is TGTGCCAGCAGTTTGCAGGGGTTCGGGCAGTTCTTC. The encoded protein is CASSLQGFGQFF. V usage is TRBV12-3 or TRBV12-4 and J usage is TRBJ2-1, with D maybe TRBD1 (6 bases). The germline V and J ends were trimmed by 3 bases and 12 bases, with 12 bases remaining between them. This CDR3 spans 12 amino acids.

This clonotype showed up many times. V gene TRBV7-3 combines with J gene TRBJ2-1; 7 bases fit TRBD2. The CDR3 spans 15 residues. V trimming: 6 bases; J trimming: 3 bases; junction bases outside the gene matches: 8. Looked up from germline, CDR1 is SGHTA and CDR2 is FQGTGA. This CDR3 is CASSLRGDLYNEQFF. The DNA of the CDR3 is TGTGCCAGCAGTTTACGGGGGGACCTCTACAATGAGCAGTTCTTC.

The chain links TRBV29-1 to TRBJ2-1; the D gene is possibly TRBD2 (6 bases). Trimming took 3 bases from V and 9 from J, leaving 18 bases between them. The CDR3 is made up of 14 amino acids. Germline V gene data show CDR1 as SQVTM and CDR2 as ANQGSEA. The CDR3 loop reads CSVDETGVSPEQFF. The CDR3 DNA reads as TGCAGCGTTGATGAGACGGGAGTGAGTCCTGAGCAGTTCTTC.

This clonotype has more than one count but fewer than ten. A much larger clone is a single base away; this may be a read error. The rearrangement uses TRBV7-2 and TRBJ2-7; no clear D. Trimming cost V 3 bases and J 7 bases, with 10 bases left between them. Germline CDR1 SGHTA, CDR2 FQGNSA. This CDR3 spans 12 amino acids. The CDR3 DNA is TGTGCCAGCAGCTTTGGGCGGAATGAGCAGTACTTC. Its protein product is CASSFGRNEQYF.

In the case of this clonotype: A much larger clone differs from this one at a single base, so this may be a read error. The gene calls are TRBV5-1 and TRBJ2-4; tentatively, D is TRBD1 (8 bases). TRBJ2-7 explains the end of the DNA better; the J call may be wrong. Germline lookup yields CDR1 SGHRS and CDR2 YFSETQ. The CDR3 loop spans 14 amino acids. The CDR3 coding sequence is TGCGCCAGCAGCCCGGGGGGACAGGTCCACGAGCAGTACTTC. Translated: CASSPGGQVHEQYF.

The chain couples TRBV5-1 to TRBJ2-3; the D is unclear. Per the germline V gene, CDR1 is SGHRS and CDR2 is YFSETQ. V was cut by 2 bases and J by 0 bases, with 13 bases left in between. This CDR3 is built from 16 residues. CDR3 DNA sequence: TGCGCCAGCAGCTTTTTCCCCGACCGTAGCACAGATACGCAGTATTTT. This encodes CASSFFPDRSTDTQYF.